These 15 T cell receptor beta chains were all obtained from the same sample, sequenced in a study of T cells expressing NK-cell markers. TCRdb reprocessed the 5' RACE reads, keeping one entry per CDR3 protein, no DNA. This table holds around 14,000 distinct CDR3 sequences. Sequencing was carried out using blood T cells: a sorted CD56 or NKG2C T cell subset, CD4+ or CD8+ T cells, or bulk PBMC T cells (not recorded which). Every receptor here comes from a man aged 18-75 years in good health.

J is TRBJ2-1 and V is TRBV10-2; without DNA, the TCRdb call of TRBD2 cannot be checked. The CDR3 runs 21 residues. In germline, CDR1 is WSHSY, CDR2 SAAADI. This CDR3 is CASSASGTSGGLLSSYNEQFF.

V and J are TRBV10-3 and TRBJ2-4; TCRdb gives TRBD1 as the D gene, but with no DNA this cannot be confirmed. Germline V gene lookup returns CDR1 ENHRY and CDR2 SYGVKD. The CDR3 runs to 16 residues. CDR3 amino acids: CAIISDSHQAKNIQYF.

V and J are TRBV20-1 and TRBJ2-7; checking the TCRdb D call of TRBD1 is not possible without DNA. CDR1 DFQATT and CDR2 SNEGSKA come from the germline V gene (reference sequence). The CDR3 runs to 14 residues. The chain's CDR3 is CSARERDRTYEQYF.

V usage is TRBV5-1 and J usage is TRBJ2-5; TCRdb's D gene call, TRBD1, goes unchecked for lack of DNA. Germline assignment: CDR1 SGHRS and CDR2 YFSETQ. The CDR3 totals 15 residues. The CDR3 region is CASSILQGDQETQYF.

The chain is built from TRBV6-1 and TRBJ1-5; lacking DNA, the TRBD1 call made by TCRdb goes unchecked. The length of the CDR3 is 14 residues. From germline, CDR1 is MNHNS and CDR2 SASEGT. CDR3 residues: CASGKTGSIQPQHF.

The J gene is TRBJ2-1, the V gene TRBV5-1; TCRdb gives TRBD1 as the D gene, but with no DNA this cannot be confirmed. CDR1 and CDR2 (germline): SGHRS, YFSETQ. This CDR3 has 15 residues. CDR3: CASRTGTGGVDEQFF.

V gene TRBV12-3 or TRBV12-4 combines with J gene TRBJ1-1. The CDR3 totals 14 residues. The CDR3: CASSLQVPNTEAFF.

The rearrangement joins TRBV13 to TRBJ2-4; the D call from TCRdb, TRBD1, cannot be confirmed without DNA. The CDR3 is 12 amino acids. CDR1 is PRHDT, CDR2 FYEKMQ, per germline (reference sequence). This chain's CDR3 is CASSEMGQSQYF.

The CDR3 sequence is CASSLATSSDTQYF. J is TRBJ2-3 and V is TRBV7-6. The CDR3 runs to 14 residues. Germline CDR1 SGHVS, CDR2 FNYEAQ.

This chain uses TRBV19 with TRBJ2-3. The CDR3 covers 15 residues. The V gene's germline CDR1 is LNHDA and CDR2 SQIVND (reference sequence). CDR3 residues: CASSRSLHYTDTQYF. The variable domain in full, completed from reference TRBV19 and TRBJ2-3, reads DGGITQSPKYLFRKEGQNVTLSCEQNLNHDAMYWYRQDPGQGLRLIYYSQIVNDFQKGDIAEGYSVSREKKESFPLTVTSAQKNPTAFYLCASSRSLHYTDTQYFGPGTRLTVL.

The chain combines TRBV5-5 with TRBJ2-7. In germline, CDR1 is SGHKS, CDR2 YYEKEE (reference sequence). CDR3 length: 13 amino acids. The CDR3 reads CASSFRLPYEQYF.

The CDR3 spells CASSLGGRLDNTGELFF. This sequence joins TRBV5-5 and TRBJ2-2; lacking DNA, the TRBD1 call made by TCRdb goes unchecked. The CDR3 runs 17 residues. Germline lookup yields CDR1 SGHKS and CDR2 YYEKEE (reference sequence). The variable domain in full, completed from reference TRBV5-5 and TRBJ2-2, reads DAGVTQSPTHLIKTRGQQVTLRCSPISGHKSVSWYQQVLGQGPQFIFQYYEKEERGRGNFPDRFSARQFPNYSSELNVNALLLGDSALYLCASSLGGRLDNTGELFFGEGSRLTVL.

This sequence joins TRBV5-1 and TRBJ2-7; TCRdb's D call, TRBD1, is unchecked because there is no DNA. Germline V lookup: CDR1 SGHRS, CDR2 YFSETQ. The CDR3 runs to 14 residues. This CDR3 is CASSNPRGSYEQYF.

This chain links TRBV13 with TRBJ2-7; the TCRdb call, TRBD1, lacks DNA for checking. CDR1 and CDR2 (germline): PRHDT, FYEKMQ (reference sequence). The length of the CDR3 is 14 residues. The CDR3 sequence is CASSLSGATYEQYF.

The V call is TRBV18, the J call TRBJ1-1; the TCRdb call, TRBD1, lacks DNA for checking. Germline V lookup: CDR1 KGHSH, CDR2 LQKENI. The CDR3 contains 14 residues. The CDR3 sequence: CASSPRGGNTEAFF.